The 23 T cell receptor beta chains reported below all come from one sample, sequenced in a study of Graves' ophthalmopathy and Graves' hyperthyroidism. RNA transcripts served as template for amplifying TCR beta CDR3 sequences. First-round RT-PCR employed HTBI primers, with a second-round multiplex PCR after it. One entry per CDR3 protein results from TCRdb running MiXCR on the multiplex PCR reads. The repertoire holds roughly 350,000 distinct CDR3 sequences, with approximately 18% as singletons. The sequenced sample consisted of peripheral blood. These receptors were taken from an adult woman with stable Graves' hyperthyroidism.

This rearrangement joins TRBV2 to TRBJ2-2; D ambiguous. Per the germline V gene, CDR1 is SNHLY and CDR2 is FYNNEI. Trimming removed 6 bases from V and 1 base from J, with 12 bases in between. The CDR3 is 15 residues long. The CDR3 DNA reads as TGTGCCAGCAGCACCAGGACCGTGAACACCGGGGAGCTGTTTTTT. Translated, it gives CASSTRTVNTGELFF.

Notes on this clonotype: One base away lies a much larger clone, so this may be a sequencing read error. J is TRBJ1-1 and V is TRBV20-1; D remains ambiguous. The CDR3 covers 12 residues. V was clipped by 3 bases and J by 3 bases, with 8 bases between them. The germline gives CDR1 DFQATT, CDR2 SNEGSKA (reference sequence). The CDR3 DNA is TGCAGTGCTAGTATCGGGGACACTGAAGCTTTCTTT. Its translation is CSASIGDTEAFF.

This clonotype was observed at least ten times. The chain uses TRBV20-1 and TRBJ1-2; D is uncertain. Trimming shortened V by 4 bases and J by 0 bases, and 9 bases separated the two germline ends. CDR1 is DFQATT, CDR2 SNEGSKA, per germline (reference sequence). The CDR3 has 13 amino acids. The CDR3 DNA reads TGCAGTGCTACTCCCTCACCTAACTATGGCTACACCTTC. This gives the protein CSATPSPNYGYTF.

This clonotype has ten or more counts. The chain carries TRBV18 and TRBJ1-1; D call uncertain. V gave up 2 bases and J gave up 0 bases, with 7 bases separating them. Germline assignment: CDR1 KGHSH and CDR2 LQKENI. The CDR3 totals 14 residues. CDR3 sequence (DNA): TGTGCCAGCTCACCAAACACCTTGAACACTGAAGCTTTCTTT. Translation gives CASSPNTLNTEAFF.

This clonotype was seen ten or more times. The chain joins TRBV19 to TRBJ2-5, with a possible D match to TRBD2 (5 bases). The ends were cut back, 5 bases at V and 4 bases at J, with 17 bases in the middle. Germline CDR1 reads LNHDA; CDR2 reads SQIVND (reference sequence). CDR3 length: 15 residues. The CDR3 loop reads CASSAGLIWGETQYF. In DNA form, the CDR3 reads TGTGCCAGTAGTGCGGGTCTTATCTGGGGAGAGACCCAGTACTTC.

In its sample, this clonotype was seen once. The chain carries TRBV7-2 and TRBJ1-6, with TRBD1 as a possible D gene (5 bases). The CDR3 length is 16 residues. The germline CDR1 and CDR2 sequences are SGHTA and FQGNSA. Trimming left V 2 bases short and J 10 bases short, with 18 bases between. CDR3 coding DNA: TGTGCCAGCAGCTTAAGCGGAGAGGGGATTCGGTCACCCCTCCACTTT. Translating gives CASSLSGEGIRSPLHF. The full variable domain, in which reference TRBV7-2 and TRBJ1-6 provide the parts outside the CDR3, is GAGVSQSPSNKVTEKGKDVELRCDPISGHTALYWYRQSLGQGLEFLIYFQGNSAPDKSGLPSDRFSAERTGGSVSTLTIQRTQQEDSAVYLCASSLSGEGIRSPLHFGNGTRLTVT.

This clonotype has only a few counts. The chain carries TRBV4-1 and TRBJ2-7; 9 bases fit TRBD2. Germline V CDR1 and CDR2: MGHRA, YSYEKL. Trimming at V came to 0 bases and at J to 3 bases, leaving 6 bases not matched to a gene. The CDR3 covers 16 residues. The CDR3 DNA reads TGCGCCAGCAGCCAAGAACCGGCTAGCGGGAACTACGAGCAGTACTTC. It yields the protein CASSQEPASGNYEQYF.

This clonotype was observed many times. This chain joins TRBV18 and TRBJ2-7, with D perhaps TRBD1 (7 bases). CDR3 length: 15 amino acids. V lost 2 bases and J 2 bases, leaving 13 bases between the germline ends. Germline assignment: CDR1 KGHSH and CDR2 LQKENI. The CDR3 nucleotides are TGTGCCAGCTCACCAGGGGGGACAGCTACCTACGAGCAGTACTTC. Amino acid sequence: CASSPGGTATYEQYF.

The table lists this clonotype with many counts. V usage is TRBV12-3 or TRBV12-4 and J usage is TRBJ1-2, with 10 bases that match TRBD1. The V segment lost 3 bases and the J segment 7 bases; nucleotides outside the gene matches: 5. This CDR3 is built from 14 residues. The CDR3 DNA reads as TGTGCCAGCAGTTTTGGGACAGGGGCGGCTGGCTACACCTTC. Encoded protein: CASSFGTGAAGYTF.

This clonotype has a count of ten or more. The V and J genes are TRBV28 and TRBJ1-2, with D uncertain. CDR3 size: 16 residues. Germline lookup yields CDR1 MDHEN and CDR2 SYDVKM. V was trimmed by 5 bases and J by 3 bases, leaving 19 bases between them. CDR3 region: CASSPDGRTPDYGYTF. CDR3 coding DNA: TGTGCCAGCAGTCCGGACGGGAGAACTCCAGACTATGGCTACACCTTC.

This clonotype was observed many times. The CDR3 loop is CASSPGGARIYEQYF. The CDR3 coding sequence is TGTGCCAGCAGCCCTGGGGGGGCAAGAATCTACGAGCAGTACTTC. This chain uses TRBV28 with TRBJ2-7; tentatively, D is TRBD2 (7 bases). Trimming removed 6 bases at V and 3 bases at J, with 18 bases between. The CDR3 is 15 amino acids. Germline CDR1 is MDHEN and CDR2 is SYDVKM.

This clonotype was recorded many times. V gene TRBV29-1 combines with J gene TRBJ2-7; D remains unclear. Germline-derived CDR1 and CDR2 are SQVTM and ANQGSEA. The V end was cut by 5 bases, the J end by 2 bases, with 10 bases between. The CDR3 covers 12 residues. CDR3 protein: CSVLDGTYEQYF. The CDR3 DNA reads as TGCAGCGTTTTAGACGGAACCTACGAGCAGTACTTC.

This clonotype was picked up many times. The chain uses TRBV20-1 and TRBJ1-1; possible D gene TRBD1, 5 bases. The CDR3 has 13 residues. V gave up 1 base and J gave up 5 bases, with 11 bases separating them. The germline CDR1 and CDR2 sequences are DFQATT and SNEGSKA (reference sequence). This CDR3 is CSARGAGGTEAFF. CDR3 sequence (DNA): TGCAGTGCTAGAGGAGCGGGGGGGACTGAAGCTTTCTTT.

This clonotype was recorded many times. This chain uses TRBV28 with TRBJ2-2; D gene uncertain. V was shortened by 10 bases and J by 2 bases, with 8 bases between the two germline ends. Per germline, CDR1 MDHEN and CDR2 SYDVKM. This CDR3 comprises 12 residues. This CDR3 is CATKRNTGELFF. CDR3 sequence (DNA): TGTGCCACCAAGAGAAACACCGGGGAGCTGTTTTTT. Complete variable domain (other parts from reference TRBV28 and TRBJ2-2): DVKVTQSSRYLVKRTGEKVFLECVQDMDHENMFWYRQDPGLGLRLIYFSYDVKMKEKGDIPEGYSVSREKKERFSLILESASTNQTSMYLCATKRNTGELFFGEGSRLTVL.

This clonotype was counted ten times or more. V and J are TRBV28 and TRBJ1-2; no clear D. V gave up 6 bases and J gave up 2 bases, with 4 bases separating them. Per germline, CDR1 MDHEN and CDR2 SYDVKM. The CDR3 extends over 11 amino acids. Written as DNA, the CDR3 is TGTGCCAGCAGCAAAAACTATGGCTACACCTTC. This gives the protein CASSKNYGYTF.

This clonotype was observed many times. CDR3 residues: CASSYRGTGGLHEQYF. The CDR3 DNA sequence: TGTGCCAGCAGTTACCGCGGGACAGGGGGCCTCCACGAGCAGTACTTC. The chain is built from TRBV6-5 and TRBJ2-7, with TRBD1 matching 12 bases. J was trimmed by 5 bases and V by 2 bases; bases with no gene match: 7. The CDR3 sequence is 16 residues long. Germline V gene data show CDR1 as MNHEY and CDR2 as SVGAGI.

The sample holds many counts of this clonotype. This chain links TRBV12-5 with TRBJ2-2; the D call may be TRBD1 or TRBD2 (5 bases each). CDR3 length: 16 amino acids. Trimming took off 6 bases at V and 0 bases at J, with 14 bases between the two ends. CDR1 is LGHNT, CDR2 FRNRAP, per germline. The DNA of the CDR3 is TGTGCTAGTGGAACTCCGGTGGGGGCGAACACCGGGGAGCTGTTTTTT. This codes for CASGTPVGANTGELFF.

This clonotype was counted many times. This sequence joins TRBV11-3 and TRBJ2-7; 11 positions agree with TRBD2. Losses at the gene ends were 1 base for V and 3 bases for J; bases not matched to a gene: 5. From germline, CDR1 is SGHNT and CDR2 YENEEA. This CDR3 comprises 16 residues. Here the CDR3 DNA reads TGTGCCAGCAGCTTAGGCCGACTAGCGGGAAACTACGAGCAGTACTTC. Translating it yields CASSLGRLAGNYEQYF. The full variable domain, its missing parts supplied by reference TRBV11-3 and TRBJ2-7, is EAGVVQSPRYKIIEKKQPVAFWCNPISGHNTLYWYLQNLGQGPELLIRYENEEAVDDSQLPKDRFSAERLKGVDSTLKIQPAELGDSAVYLCASSLGRLAGNYEQYFGPGTRLTVT.

This clonotype was seen ten or more times. The chain employs TRBV29-1 and TRBJ2-2, with TRBD2 matching over 7 bases. V was pared by 7 bases and J by 11 bases, with 16 bases of the junction left unmatched. Germline V gene lookup returns CDR1 SQVTM and CDR2 ANQGSEA. This CDR3 comprises 14 residues. CDR3 region: CSGAPEGAGAELFF. The CDR3 DNA follows: TGCAGCGGTGCCCCGGAGGGTGCGGGAGCAGAGCTGTTTTTT.

This clonotype was detected many times. The chain is built from TRBV30 and TRBJ1-5; possibly TRBD1 for D (6 bases). The V end was cut by 2 bases, the J end by 7 bases, with 12 bases between. Looked up from germline, CDR1 is GTSNPN and CDR2 is SVGIG (reference sequence). This CDR3 has 13 residues. The CDR3 loop reads CAWSLRGGQPQHF. DNA of the CDR3: TGTGCCTGGAGTCTTAGGGGGGGCCAGCCCCAGCATTTT.

In its sample, this clonotype was seen many times. CDR3 sequence (DNA): TGTGCCAGCAGCTCGGGACTAGTAGCCACCTACGAGCAGTACTTC. Translation: CASSSGLVATYEQYF. V and J are TRBV7-2 and TRBJ2-7, with 8 positions matching TRBD2. There are 15 residues in the CDR3. CDR1 is SGHTA and CDR2 is FQGNSA in the germline V gene. The V gene end was trimmed by 4 bases and the J gene end by 2 bases; junction bases not matched to a gene: 7.

This clonotype appeared many times. The chain joins TRBV6-4 to TRBJ2-2; tentatively, D is TRBD1 (6 bases). Germline assignment: CDR1 MRHNA and CDR2 SNTAGT. There are 17 residues in the CDR3. V was shortened by 5 bases and J by 6 bases, with 22 bases between the two germline ends. In DNA form, the CDR3 reads TGTGCCAGCAGTCCAAAGGGAAGGGGGATGTGGGCCGGGGAGCTGTTTTTT. Translation gives CASSPKGRGMWAGELFF.

This clonotype was observed a single time. The chain links TRBV11-1 to TRBJ2-2; maybe TRBD1 (5 bases). V lost 6 bases and J lost 0, with 14 bases in between. Looked up from germline, CDR1 is SGHAT and CDR2 is FQDESV (reference sequence). This CDR3 is 16 amino acids long. The CDR3 reads CASSLTGAPNTGELFF. DNA for the CDR3: TGTGCCAGCAGTCTGACTGGGGCCCCGAACACCGGGGAGCTGTTTTTT.